This record covers a single T cell receptor (beta chain). What antigen it recognizes has not been identified. No much larger clone is present one base from it, and per-base qualities are unavailable. V is trimmed back by 2 bases and J by 9 bases, and the junction contains 7 bases that no gene match accounts for. For CDR1 and CDR2, the germline V gene (reference sequence) lists MNHEY and SMNVEV. The CDR3, from cysteine to phenylalanine, totals 13 residues. Just the 39-base CDR3 DNA is kept, in frame starting at base 1. This entry is derived from a study of beta chain features in type 1 diabetes (dated by TCRdb to the late 2010s). For context, the study as a whole: No differences in mean age, gender distribution, total cell number or subset yield were found between patients and healthy donors. The study compared TCRB repertoires of sorted circulating CD4+ T cell subsets between recently diagnosed type 1 diabetes patients and matched healthy donors. A total of 90 million to 140 million sorted cells were examined across all samples, and RNA yield correlated strongly with the number of cells per subset. Regulatory and stem cell-like memory subsets were isolated from only 8 patients and 8 healthy donors, whereas naive and central memory subsets came from all 30 or so donors.

The entire amount of isolated RNA was reverse transcribed using the High Capacity cDNA Reverse Transcription Kit, so the sequenced TCRB transcripts were expressed ones. Deep immunoSEQ sequencing was performed on naive, central memory and regulatory T cell samples, with an average of roughly 3.5 million total reads per sample. Sorted cells were lysed in RLT buffer and RNA was extracted with DNase-treated RNeasy Micro or Mini kits, depending on cell number. Each cell subset was processed on its own to prevent cross-contamination, while patient and healthy donor samples were processed together. The immunoSEQ multiplex PCR was used to amplify TCRB sequences from cDNA, yielding 87-bp fragments that span the CDR3 region. Sequencing of the amplicons was done on the Illumina HiSeq platform. Per the authors' processing: PCR bias was computationally corrected using synthetic template baselines, reads within Hamming distance 2 were collapsed, and singletons that could not be merged were discarded. Reads were aligned against IMGT to assign V, D and J genes, CDR3 length and insertions or deletions at six rearrangement sites. Within each subset, clonotype counts were normalized to the number of sorted cells before true diversity and Gini coefficients were calculated with the tcR R package. The overlap coefficient, calculated on TCRB nucleotide sequences, was used to quantify repertoire sharing. Out-of-frame TCRB sequences from naive cells were analyzed as a proxy for the pre-selection repertoire. TCRdb obtained this table from immuneACCESS and retained in-frame rearrangements with V and J assigned. These tables miss some clones; where compared with another copy, unresolved V genes account for less than half of the shortfall, and the remainder is unexplained. V and J calls and clone size follow that table, whereas D and trimming were derived from the DNA. For this sample the table gives some 280,000 clones, of which roughly an eighth were detected only once. The ten largest account for 0.015% to 0.02% of the sample.

Summary of the overall study and its limitations: Because small numbers of individuals were included in the HLA sub-analyses, any influence of HLA type on TCRB rearrangement was left unresolved. Because cDNA rather than genomic DNA was sequenced, highly expressing activated cells could have been over-represented, although no difference in activation and CD3 levels was found between groups. Naive, central memory and regulatory TCRB repertoires appeared to be more alike among patients than among healthy donors. PCR may preferentially amplify shorter templates, but because patient and control samples were amplified and corrected together, any resulting skew would affect both groups equally. In all four CD4+ subsets, TCRB CDR3 length was moderately but significantly shorter in type 1 diabetes patients. At VDJ recombination sites, type 1 diabetes patients had fewer insertions and more deleted nucleotides, which implies abnormalities in thymic rearrangement.

A single peripheral blood draw of around 0.11 L on average was collected from each donor into heparinised tubes. Naive, central memory, regulatory and stem cell-like memory CD4+ T cells were sorted on a BD FACSAria II using a panel including CD45RO, CCR7, CD25, CD127, CD95 and CD27. All sorted populations exceeded 95% purity. PBMCs were isolated immediately by Lymphoprep density gradient centrifugation and stained directly without culture. So that batch effects would be minimized, each experiment stained and sorted samples in pairs, pairing one healthy donor with one patient. The specimen was naive CD4+ T cells from blood. According to the study, the label for this sample's cell subset or site signals: true naive CD4+ T cells. The V and J segments used are TRBV27 and TRBJ2-7; TRBD1 lines up with 7 middle nucleotides. This clonotype was sampled from a man aged 25-45 years with type 1 diabetes. For the CDR3, the sequence is CASSLQGVRAQYF. The nucleotide sequence reads as follows: TGTGCCAGCAGTTTACAGGGGGTTCGGGCGCAGTACTTC.